The table lists the clone carrying this T cell receptor beta chain with a few counts. Its antigen is not known. This specimen belongs to a study of regulatory T cells in long-lasting Graves disease. Study overall: Disease was considered persistent Graves' disease after over 5 years of antithyroid drugs (with positive TSH receptor antibodies). Study-level results: Compared with new cases, persistent Graves' patients showed reduced TCR diversity. Persistent patients had more shared public clonotypes (around 3,000) than new patients (roughly 900).

Through Arm-PCR of CDR3 regions and iRepertoire HTBI primers, TCR beta libraries were built. TCRdb re-derived calls from the multiplex PCR reads in MiXCR, one entry per CDR3 protein. The sample consists of hundreds of thousands of distinct CDR3 sequences, about a fifth of them appearing once. Trimming pared 0 bases from V and 6 bases from J, leaving 9 bases between. Germline assignment: CDR1 MNHEY and CDR2 SVGEGT. This CDR3 is 13 amino acids long. Time point denoted: persistent/refractory GD, antithyroid drugs over 5 years with positive TRAb. TCR sequences were obtained from RNA taken from PBMCs. The chain joins TRBV6-2 or TRBV6-3 to TRBJ2-7; the D gene could be TRBD1 or TRBD2 (6 bases each). The sequence derives from a female donor with Graves disease. Sequencing was performed on peripheral blood mononuclear cells (PBMCs), taken when the disease was refractory, from a patient treated with antithyroid drugs. In DNA, the CDR3 is TGTGCCAGCAGTTACTCAGGGGGGCCCGAGCAGTACTTC. This codes for CASSYSGGPEQYF.